This T cell receptor (beta chain) comes out of a study of breast tumors, draining lymph nodes, adjacent tissues (dated by TCRdb to about 2016). Study-level background: TCR beta repertoires were compared across tumor, adjacent nontumor tissue and axillary lymph nodes obtained from breast cancer patients. The study was designed to assess the relationships and possible T-cell exchange between tumor, surrounding tissue and draining lymph node repertoires in human breast cancer. Study-wide conclusions, independent of this receptor: The conclusion that tumor T cells originate in lymph nodes was framed as consistent with a hypothesis rather than directly demonstrated. Tumor T-cell repertoires showed less diversity than lymph node repertoires and more diversity than nontumor tissue repertoires, and tumor T-cell repertoires showed preferential V and J gene usage. The data were judged consistent with most tumor T cells deriving from the lymph node and then expanding within tumor tissue. Tumor and nontumor tissue repertoires were significantly more similar in luminal-like than in basal-like breast cancer.

This clonotype was detected only a few times. What antigen it recognizes has not been identified. No base-level quality is on record; no much larger clone is a single base apart. Sequencer: Illumina HiSeq 2000. TCR beta chain libraries were generated by multiplex PCR amplification. High-throughput sequencing was used to analyze the amplified TCR beta chain products. TCRdb trimmed the raw reads at Q25, called clones with MiXCR and kept productive beta chains. Identical CDR3 proteins give one entry, which carries the most common genes and DNA. This sample gives 150,000 to 200,000 distinct CDR3 sequences in total; roughly 30% of them show up just once. The ten largest clones take up roughly 4.5% of the sample. Lymph node samples came from the axillary draining lymph nodes of breast cancer patients. V and J are trimmed by 0 bases and 4 bases, and the gene matches miss 5 bases of the junction. The germline V gene encodes CDR1 DFQATT and CDR2 SNEGSKA (reference sequence). The CDR3 covers 15 residues, taking in both the cysteine and the phenylalanine. Only CDR3 DNA is held: 45 bases, read in frame from base 1.

This sequence originates from a female donor with breast cancer. Some clones in this sample may be carry-over from other donors' samples. The sequence joins TRBV20-1 to TRBJ1-4; 7 of the junction bases match TRBD1. Sequencing was carried out using axillary lymph node tissue. The DNA is TGCAGTGCTAGAGAAAGCGGGACAGTTAATGAAAAACTGTTTTTT. It is translated as CSARESGTVNEKLFF.